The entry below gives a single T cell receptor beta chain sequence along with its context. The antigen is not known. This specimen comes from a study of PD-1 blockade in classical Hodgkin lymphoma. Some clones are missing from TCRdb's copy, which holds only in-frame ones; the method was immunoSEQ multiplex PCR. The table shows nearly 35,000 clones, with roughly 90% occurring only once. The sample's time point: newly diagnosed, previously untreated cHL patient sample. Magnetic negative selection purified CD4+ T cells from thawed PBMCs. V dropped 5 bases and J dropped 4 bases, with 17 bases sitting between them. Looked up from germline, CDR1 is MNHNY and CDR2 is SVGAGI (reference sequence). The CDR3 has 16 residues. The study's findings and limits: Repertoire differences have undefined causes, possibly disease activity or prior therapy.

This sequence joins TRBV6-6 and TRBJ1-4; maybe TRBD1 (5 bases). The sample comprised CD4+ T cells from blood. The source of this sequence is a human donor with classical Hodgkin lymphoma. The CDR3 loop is CASSPRGRTSNEKLFF. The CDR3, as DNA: TGTGCCAGCAGTCCAAGGGGCCGAACGAGTAATGAAAAACTGTTTTTT.